This T cell receptor beta chain was retrieved from a study of T cell repertoires in cytomegalovirus infection (dated by TCRdb to about 2019). About the full investigation: Peptide stimulations targeted recently identified HLA-C-restricted CMV epitopes, whose presentation resists viral immunomodulation, together with well-studied HLA-B-restricted epitopes. Donor HLA type was relevant to the analysis, because carriage of CMV infection together with the matching HLA type was indicated by public TCR beta signatures. Findings and caveats that apply to the study as a whole: Cumulative frequency of public TCR beta family members discriminated carriers of CMV infection plus the relevant HLA type in this cohort and an independent approximately 340-donor cohort. The ex vivo response was dominated by HLA-C-restricted CMV-specific TCR beta clonotypes, and the single most frequent clonotype in two of eight donors was supplied by these HLA-C-restricted clonotypes.

The treatment or condition label for this specimen denotes: in vitro stimulation with specific CMV peptide epitopes to enrich CMV-specific T cells. CDR1 MNHEY and CDR2 SMNVEV were looked up in the germline V gene (reference sequence). Inclusive of the bounding cysteine and phenylalanine, the CDR3 is 15 residues long. Only the CDR3 region is kept as DNA, spanning 45 bases read in frame from base 1. Instrument on record: Illumina HiSeq 1500. Using fastp at Q25 and MiXCR, TCRdb reprocessed the public reads and kept productive beta chains. Each CDR3 protein appears once, grouped with its most common genes and DNA. This sample holds about 770,000 distinct CDR3 sequences; 29% were observed only once. The top ten constitute around 13% of the sample. Comment on this clonotype: The antigen it binds to is not known. Sequence at one end of the junction differs from germline and may be a read error.

Sequenced material: cultured CD8+ T cells from PBMCs, taken from culture after CMV antigen stimulation. The rearrangement combines TRBV27 with TRBJ1-2; TRBD1 is a weak D gene call, 5 bases matching. This TCR came from a human donor in good health (CMV status not recorded). Some clones in this sample may be carry-over from other donors' samples. The CDR3 protein: CAGSRGTSTVYGYTF. Read as DNA, the sequence is TGTGCCGGCAGCCGCGGGACTTCGACGGTATATGGCTACACCTTC.